The 15 T cell receptor beta chains reported below all come from one sample, sequenced in a study of blood T cell repertoires in COVID-19. Measured with immunoSEQ multiplex PCR; TCRdb has only the in-frame clones, and not every one. The repertoire includes 120,000 or so clones, roughly 82% of them detected once, and 12% sits in the top ten. The specimen was peripheral blood. The receptor source for this set is a human donor in a cohort sampled during active COVID-19.

This chain links TRBV9 with TRBJ2-5, with TRBD2 as a possible D gene (7 bases). Germline CDR1 is SGDLS and CDR2 is YYNGEE. V was pared by 0 bases and J by 4 bases, with 19 bases between. The CDR3 extends over 17 amino acids. CDR3 residues: CASSVGFGVGGRETQYF. CDR3 nucleotides: TGTGCCAGCAGCGTAGGTTTTGGGGTCGGGGGGCGAGAGACCCAGTACTTC.

This chain joins TRBV2 and TRBJ2-3; D might be TRBD2 (7 bases). The CDR3 length is 14 residues. V was shortened by 8 bases and J by 3 bases, with 15 bases between the two germline ends. Looked up from germline, CDR1 is SNHLY and CDR2 is FYNNEI. The CDR3 loop is CASLAGARTDTQYF. CDR3 DNA sequence: TGTGCCAGCCTCGCGGGGGCGAGGACAGATACGCAGTATTTT. Full variable domain (rest looked up from reference TRBV2 and TRBJ2-3): EPEVTQTPSHQVTQMGQEVILRCVPISNHLYFYWYRQILGQKVEFLVSFYNNEISEKSEIFDDQFSVERPDGSNFTLKIRSTKLEDSAMYFCASLAGARTDTQYFGPGTRLTVL.

The rearrangement uses TRBV6-2 or TRBV6-3 and TRBJ2-1; 11 bases match TRBD2. Germline CDR1 MNHEY, CDR2 SVGEGT. The CDR3 sequence is 20 residues long. V trimming: 0 bases; J trimming: 2 bases; junction bases outside the gene matches: 12. DNA of the CDR3: TGTGCCAGCAGTTACTCTCCTAGCGGGGGGTTCCCGGGCCCCTACAATGAGCAGTTCTTC. Translated, it gives CASSYSPSGGFPGPYNEQFF.

A single count supports this clone. The rearrangement joins TRBV5-4 to TRBJ2-7; 10 bases match TRBD2. Germline V gene data show CDR1 as SGHNT and CDR2 as YYREEE (reference sequence). The CDR3 is 16 amino acids. V shed 5 bases and J 3 bases; nucleotides not matched to a gene: 11. This chain's CDR3 is CASSSSLAGAFYEQYF. The CDR3 DNA sequence: TGTGCCAGCAGTTCCTCTCTAGCGGGGGCTTTCTACGAGCAGTACTTC.

The V and J genes are TRBV18 and TRBJ2-1, with D perhaps matching TRBD2 (6 bases). Per germline, CDR1 KGHSH and CDR2 LQKENI. V was pared by 3 bases and J by 3 bases, with 12 bases between. This CDR3 comprises 15 residues. The CDR3 DNA reads as TGTGCCAGCTCACCGGGCGGGGCGGTCTACAATGAGCAGTTCTTC. Translation gives CASSPGGAVYNEQFF.

V and J are TRBV6-5 and TRBJ2-3, with 9 bases identical to TRBD1. The ends lost 8 bases at V and 2 bases at J; junction bases unmatched: 2. CDR1 is MNHEY and CDR2 is SVGAGI in the germline V gene. This CDR3 contains 13 residues. CDR3 bases: TGTGCCAGCCGGGACAGGGCCACAGATACGCAGTATTTT. It is translated as CASRDRATDTQYF.

This clone was seen just once. The chain employs TRBV6-6 and TRBJ1-5; D is undetermined. This CDR3 is built from 16 residues. The V end was cut by 2 bases, the J end by 0 bases, with 11 bases between. The germline V gene encodes CDR1 MNHNY and CDR2 SVGAGI (reference sequence). The DNA of the CDR3 is TGTGCCAGCAGTTACGGCCGGACTAATAGCAATCAGCCCCAGCATTTT. Amino acids: CASSYGRTNSNQPQHF.

V and J are TRBV2 and TRBJ1-1; tentative D call: TRBD1 (5 bases). CDR3 size: 12 residues. Germline V gene lookup returns CDR1 SNHLY and CDR2 FYNNEI. Trimming took off 4 bases at V and 11 bases at J, with 14 bases between the two ends. The CDR3 sequence: CASSVSGASAFF. DNA of the CDR3: TGTGCCAGCAGTGTAAGTGGGGCGTCCGCTTTCTTT. The full variable domain, with the rest looked up from reference TRBV2 and TRBJ1-1, is EPEVTQTPSHQVTQMGQEVILRCVPISNHLYFYWYRQILGQKVEFLVSFYNNEISEKSEIFDDQFSVERPDGSNFTLKIRSTKLEDSAMYFCASSVSGASAFFGQGTRLTVV.

A note on this clone: This sample includes further DNA sequences coding for the same CDR3. The chain recombines TRBV28 with TRBJ1-4; TRBD1 agrees at 9 bases. CDR1 and CDR2 from the germline V gene are MDHEN and SYDVKM. This CDR3 is 14 amino acids long. Trimming took 3 bases from V and 8 from J; bases not matched to a gene: 4. CDR3 coding DNA: TGTGCCAGCAGTTTGGACAGGGGAAGGGAAAAACTGTTTTTT. It encodes CASSLDRGREKLFF.

V is TRBV14 and J is TRBJ2-5; 7 bases fit TRBD1. From germline, CDR1 is SGHDN and CDR2 FVKESK. CDR3 length: 13 residues. The trim removed 8 bases at V and 5 bases at J, leaving 8 bases unmatched. The CDR3: CASARGIWETQYF. The CDR3 DNA reads as TGTGCCAGCGCCAGGGGGATTTGGGAGACCCAGTACTTC.

The rearrangement uses TRBV7-7 and TRBJ2-2; TRBD1 agrees at 10 bases. Germline-derived CDR1 and CDR2 are SSHAT and FNYEAQ (reference sequence). V lost 5 bases to trimming and J lost 4 bases; unmatched junction nucleotides: 16. This CDR3 has 19 residues. The chain's CDR3 is CASSQAYGTGTGVTGELFF. CDR3 DNA sequence: TGTGCCAGCAGCCAAGCCTATGGAACGGGGACAGGGGTCACCGGGGAGCTGTTTTTT.

The chain employs TRBV19 and TRBJ2-1; D perhaps matches TRBD2 (7 bases). Trimming removed 0 bases from V and 6 bases from J, with 12 bases in between. The CDR3 has 15 residues. Germline lookup yields CDR1 LNHDA and CDR2 SQIVND (reference sequence). The CDR3 reads CASSIEAGAINEQFF. CDR3 sequence (DNA): TGTGCCAGTAGTATAGAGGCGGGGGCTATCAATGAGCAGTTCTTC.

V and J are TRBV2 and TRBJ2-7, with 8 bases that match TRBD1. The germline gives CDR1 SNHLY, CDR2 FYNNEI. CDR3 length: 15 amino acids. V was pared by 1 base and J by 6 bases, with 8 bases of the junction left unmatched. The CDR3 region has the DNA TGTGCCAGCAGTGAAGGCCCAGGGGGCCTGGGCGAGCAGTACTTC. The encoded protein is CASSEGPGGLGEQYF.

The rearrangement uses TRBV4-2 and TRBJ1-3; TRBD1 agrees at 7 bases. With V trimmed by 4 bases and J by 0 bases, 3 bases remained unmatched. The CDR3 has 15 amino acids. CDR1 and CDR2 (germline): LGHNA, YNFKEQ. CDR3 nucleotides: TGTGCCAGCAGCCCCCGGGACAGCTCTGGAAACACCATATATTTT. Translated: CASSPRDSSGNTIYF.

The count of this clone is one. The rearrangement joins TRBV15 to TRBJ1-5; D is unclear. V was cut by 6 bases and J by 0 bases, with 6 bases left in between. The CDR3 loop spans 13 amino acids. Germline CDR1 is LNHNV and CDR2 is YYDKDF (reference sequence). The CDR3 reads CATSRSSNQPQHF. The CDR3 nucleotides are TGTGCCACCAGTCGTAGTAGCAATCAGCCCCAGCATTTT. The variable domain in full, with the rest retrieved from reference TRBV15 and TRBJ1-5, is DAMVIQNPRYQVTQFGKPVTLSCSQTLNHNVMYWYQQKSSQAPKLLFHYYDKDFNNEADTPDNFQSRRPNTSFCFLDIRSPGLGDTAMYLCATSRSSNQPQHFGDGTRLSIL.